Below, one TCR beta chain is given with its context. Its antigen remains unknown. The data originate from a study of radiotherapy plus CTLA-4 blockade in lung cancer. Study context: The study recorded objective responses in roughly a sixth of patients and disease control in under 35%. Study-wide results and caveats: Researchers report tumor-derived TCR clones expanding in blood after radiotherapy plus ipilimumab.

Germline V gene sequence: CDR1 GTSNPN, CDR2 SVGIG (reference sequence). After removal of 5 bases from V and 0 bases from J, the junction contained 16 bases not matched to a gene. This CDR3 is built from 18 residues. Those patients who had chemo-refractory metastatic non-small-cell lung cancer were given focal radiation along with CTLA-4 blockade through ipilimumab. Here immunoSEQ multiplex PCR was the method, and the copy in TCRdb shows in-frame clones only, minus some. Of about 43,000 clones in the sample, about 67% were seen once. The sample was peripheral blood, taken from a patient treated with radiotherapy plus ipilimumab. The V gene is TRBV30, the J gene TRBJ1-1; 9 nucleotides match TRBD1. The clonotype was recovered from a human donor with non-small cell lung cancer who had a partial response to radiotherapy plus ipilimumab. The CDR3 reads CAWRPGQGRRTMNTEAFF. In DNA form, the CDR3 reads TGTGCCTGGCGCCCGGGACAGGGAAGGAGAACCATGAACACTGAAGCTTTCTTT.